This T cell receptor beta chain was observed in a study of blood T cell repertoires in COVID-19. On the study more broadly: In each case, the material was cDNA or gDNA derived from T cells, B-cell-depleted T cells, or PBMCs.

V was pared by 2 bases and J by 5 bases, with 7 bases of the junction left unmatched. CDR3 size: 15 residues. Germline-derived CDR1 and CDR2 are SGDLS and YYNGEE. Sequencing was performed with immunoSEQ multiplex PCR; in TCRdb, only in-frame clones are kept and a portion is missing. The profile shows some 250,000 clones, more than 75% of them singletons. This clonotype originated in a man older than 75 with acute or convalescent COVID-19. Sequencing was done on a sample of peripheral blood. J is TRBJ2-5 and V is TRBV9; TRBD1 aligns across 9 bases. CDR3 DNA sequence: TGTGCCAGCAGCGTGATGACAGGGGGACAGGAGACCCAGTACTTC. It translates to CASSVMTGGQETQYF.